Shown below are 27 T cell receptor beta chains from a single sample sequenced in a study of cytomegalovirus exposure and HLA in healthy donors. With 60 Vbeta and 13 Jbeta primers, the PCR was carried out. Assay used: immunoSEQ multiplex PCR; TCRdb lists only in-frame clones, some missing. The sample's table shows 20,000 or so clones. The sequencing input was PBMCs. Receptors originate from a man aged 55 to 69 in good health and CMV-seropositive.

J is TRBJ2-4 and V is TRBV29-1, with D perhaps TRBD2 (5 bases). V shed 3 bases and J shed 7 bases, with 10 bases lying between them. This CDR3 contains 12 residues. Germline CDR1 reads SQVTM; CDR2 reads ANQGSEA. The CDR3 region is CSVEVPGNIQYF. The CDR3 nucleotides are TGCAGCGTTGAGGTCCCGGGGAACATTCAGTACTTC.

The CDR3 here is CASRSLGENTEAFF. The CDR3 DNA reads TGTGCCAGTAGGAGCCTCGGTGAGAACACTGAAGCTTTCTTT. The chain uses TRBV19 and TRBJ1-1; D remains ambiguous. CDR1 and CDR2 (germline): LNHDA, SQIVND (reference sequence). This CDR3 is built from 14 residues. The germline V and J ends were trimmed by 6 bases and 1 base, with 12 bases remaining between them.

The V gene is TRBV7-9, the J gene TRBJ1-2, with 7 bases that match TRBD1. V was pared by 5 bases and J by 2 bases, with 11 bases of the junction left unmatched. CDR1 SEHNR and CDR2 FQNEAQ come from the germline V gene (reference sequence). The CDR3 covers 16 residues. The CDR3 spells CASSTLQTGSNYGYTF. CDR3 coding DNA: TGTGCCAGCAGCACGCTCCAGACAGGGTCCAACTATGGCTACACCTTC.

The chain uses TRBV5-1 and TRBJ2-2; the D is unclear. CDR1 and CDR2 (germline): SGHRS, YFSETQ. V was shortened by 6 bases and J by 6 bases, with 21 bases between the two germline ends. The CDR3 has 16 amino acids. DNA for the CDR3: TGCGCCAGCAAAATAGGAGATCCTTTAAACGCCGGGGAGCTGTTTTTT. Its protein is CASKIGDPLNAGELFF.

The chain combines TRBV6-1 with TRBJ2-7; a weak D match, TRBD1 (6 bases). Germline V gene lookup returns CDR1 MNHNS and CDR2 SASEGT. V dropped 2 bases and J dropped 3 bases, with 14 bases sitting between them. The length of the CDR3 is 15 residues. The CDR3 loop reads CASSERGTPNYEQYF. The CDR3 DNA follows: TGTGCCAGCAGTGAAAGGGGGACACCTAACTACGAGCAGTACTTC.

The rearrangement uses TRBV30 and TRBJ2-3, with 10 bases matching TRBD1. The CDR3 spans 15 residues. CDR1 is GTSNPN, CDR2 SVGIG, per germline (reference sequence). V gave up 2 bases and J gave up 4 bases; unmatched junction bases: 6. CDR3 protein: CAWSKGQGVSDTQYF. Here the CDR3 DNA reads TGTGCCTGGAGTAAAGGACAGGGGGTATCAGATACGCAGTATTTT.

The J gene is TRBJ2-5, the V gene TRBV5-1; 8 bases agree with TRBD2. CDR1 is SGHRS, CDR2 YFSETQ, per germline. V gave up 4 bases and J gave up 4 bases; unmatched junction bases: 6. There are 14 residues in the CDR3. In DNA form, the CDR3 reads TGCGCCAGCAGCCCAGGGACTAGTGTAGAGACCCAGTACTTC. Its translation: CASSPGTSVETQYF.

The chain has TRBV29-1 and TRBJ2-1; 8 positions match TRBD2. Germline CDR1 reads SQVTM; CDR2 reads ANQGSEA. With 1 base clipped from V and 9 bases from J, the junction kept 5 bases outside the gene matches. The CDR3 sequence is 13 residues long. The DNA of the CDR3 is TGCAGCGTTGAAGGCGGGAGGAGGCTTGAGCAGTTCTTC. The encoded protein is CSVEGGRRLEQFF.

The chain links TRBV7-2 to TRBJ2-6; TRBD1 aligns across 12 bases. Germline V lookup: CDR1 SGHTA, CDR2 FQGNSA. The CDR3 covers 19 residues. V lost 5 bases, J lost 4 bases, and 12 bases stayed unmatched. The CDR3: CASSRGGTGGPAGANVLTF. CDR3 sequence (DNA): TGTGCCAGCAGCCGAGGAGGGACAGGGGGCCCGGCCGGGGCCAACGTCCTGACTTTC.

The chain employs TRBV5-4 and TRBJ1-1, with a weak D call TRBD1 (5 bases). The V gene lost 4 bases and the J gene lost 2 bases, with 12 bases spanning the gap. The CDR3 sequence is 14 residues long. Germline assignment: CDR1 SGHNT and CDR2 YYREEE (reference sequence). This CDR3 reads CASSPQGSNTEAFF. For the CDR3, the DNA is TGTGCCAGCAGCCCGCAGGGATCAAACACTGAAGCTTTCTTT. The variable domain in full, with the rest retrieved from reference TRBV5-4 and TRBJ1-1, is ETGVTQSPTHLIKTRGQQVTLRCSSQSGHNTVSWYQQALGQGPQFIFQYYREEENGRGNFPPRFSGLQFPNYSSELNVNALELDDSALYLCASSPQGSNTEAFFGQGTRLTVV.

In DNA form, the CDR3 reads TGCGCCAGCAGCTTGGTCATGTACCAAGAGACCCAGTACTTC. It encodes CASSLVMYQETQYF. The V call is TRBV5-1, the J call TRBJ2-5; D not resolved. The CDR3 contains 14 residues. From germline, CDR1 is SGHRS and CDR2 YFSETQ. Between the trimmed V and J ends, which lost 0 bases and 0 bases, there was a span of 6 bases. Full variable domain (missing parts from reference TRBV5-1 and TRBJ2-5): KAGVTQTPRYLIKTRGQQVTLSCSPISGHRSVSWYQQTPGQGLQFLFEYFSETQRNKGNFPGRFSGRQFSNSRSEMNVSTLELGDSALYLCASSLVMYQETQYFGPGTRLLVL.

The V gene is TRBV11-2, the J gene TRBJ1-5, with D possibly TRBD1 on 6 matching bases. This CDR3 comprises 17 residues. In germline, CDR1 is SGHAT, CDR2 FQNNGV. V was trimmed by 1 base and J by 0 bases, leaving 13 bases between them. The CDR3 sequence: CASSLGETGYSNQPQHF. CDR3 nucleotides: TGTGCCAGCAGCTTAGGGGAGACAGGCTATAGCAATCAGCCCCAGCATTTT. The full variable domain, rest sourced from reference TRBV11-2 and TRBJ1-5, is EAGVAQSPRYKIIEKRQSVAFWCNPISGHATLYWYQQILGQGPKLLIQFQNNGVVDDSQLPKDRFSAERLKGVDSTLKIQPAKLEDSAVYLCASSLGETGYSNQPQHFGDGTRLSIL.

The gene calls are TRBV11-2 and TRBJ2-1, with 8 bases that match TRBD2. The CDR3 extends over 16 amino acids. The germline CDR1 and CDR2 sequences are SGHAT and FQNNGV. Trimming cost V 5 bases and J 0 bases; bases outside gene matches: 6. CDR3 bases: TGTGCCAGCAGCCCAAACCTAGCGGGCTCCTACAATGAGCAGTTCTTC. Translation: CASSPNLAGSYNEQFF.

This chain joins TRBV29-1 and TRBJ1-2; D possibly corresponds to TRBD1 (6 bases). CDR1 is SQVTM, CDR2 ANQGSEA, per germline. The length of the CDR3 is 13 residues. V was trimmed by 7 bases and J by 7 bases, leaving 19 bases between them. The CDR3 DNA follows: TGCAGCGCCGGCGAACTAAAACAGGGTGGCTACACCTTC. Its protein is CSAGELKQGGYTF.

V gene TRBV5-4 combines with J gene TRBJ1-1; D may be TRBD1 (5 bases). Germline CDR1 SGHNT, CDR2 YYREEE (reference sequence). Trimming removed 0 bases from V and 1 base from J, with 7 bases in between. The CDR3 extends over 14 amino acids. The DNA of the CDR3 is TGTGCCAGCAGCTTGGCCGGGGGGAACACTGAAGCTTTCTTT. It translates to CASSLAGGNTEAFF.

V gene TRBV5-1 combines with J gene TRBJ1-2; D unresolved. Trimming removed 1 base at V and 8 bases at J, with 18 bases between. Germline V lookup: CDR1 SGHRS, CDR2 YFSETQ. This CDR3 region has 15 residues. The CDR3 nucleotides read TGCGCCAGCAGCTTGAGAGGCGGCGCGGGGTTGGGCTACACCTTC. It yields the protein CASSLRGGAGLGYTF.

The genes are TRBV7-2 and TRBJ2-2; perhaps TRBD2 as D (5 bases). V dropped 5 bases and J dropped 1 base, with 11 bases sitting between them. Germline assignment: CDR1 SGHTA and CDR2 FQGNSA. CDR3 length: 15 amino acids. The CDR3 loop reads CASSPGSGNTGELFF. The CDR3, as DNA: TGTGCCAGCAGCCCGGGATCAGGGAACACCGGGGAGCTGTTTTTT.

V and J are TRBV6-1 and TRBJ2-7; 8 bases are a match to TRBD1. The CDR3 runs 13 residues. CDR1 and CDR2 from the germline V gene are MNHNS and SASEGT. After removal of 4 bases from V and 6 bases from J, the junction contained 5 bases not matched to a gene. Written as DNA, the CDR3 is TGTGCCAGCAGTGCTGACAGGGGTAGCGAGCAGTACTTC. As protein: CASSADRGSEQYF.

The J gene is TRBJ1-4, the V gene TRBV18, with D possibly matching TRBD1 (6 bases). The CDR3 has 15 amino acids. Germline CDR1 KGHSH, CDR2 LQKENI. The V end was cut by 4 bases, the J end by 0 bases, with 9 bases between. CDR3 amino acids: CASSRQEATNEKLFF. In DNA, the CDR3 is TGTGCCAGCTCACGACAGGAGGCAACTAATGAAAAACTGTTTTTT.

This clone is medium-sized by frequency. V gene TRBV19 combines with J gene TRBJ2-4, with 7 bases identical to TRBD2. The CDR3 loop spans 17 amino acids. Losses at the gene ends were 1 base for V and 7 bases for J; bases not matched to a gene: 13. In germline, CDR1 is LNHDA, CDR2 SQIVND (reference sequence). This chain's CDR3 is CASSIGSGERILNIQYF. For the CDR3, the DNA is TGTGCCAGTAGTATAGGGAGCGGGGAGCGGATCCTTAACATTCAGTACTTC.

V gene TRBV7-9 combines with J gene TRBJ1-1, with D possibly being TRBD1 (6 bases). V was cut by 5 bases and J by 10 bases, with 14 bases left in between. The CDR3 is 12 residues long. CDR1 SEHNR and CDR2 FQNEAQ come from the germline V gene (reference sequence). The CDR3 sequence: CASSTSGEGAFF. Written as DNA, the CDR3 is TGTGCCAGCAGCACATCAGGGGAGGGAGCTTTCTTT.

The chain couples TRBV6-5 to TRBJ2-3; 7 nucleotides line up with TRBD2. Germline lookup yields CDR1 MNHEY and CDR2 SVGAGI. There are 12 residues in the CDR3. Trimming took 6 bases from V and 10 from J; bases not matched to a gene: 7. The CDR3 bases are TGTGCCAGCAGAAGCACTAGCGCGGCGCAGTATTTT. Residues: CASRSTSAAQYF.

The genes are TRBV10-1 and TRBJ2-1; perhaps TRBD2 as D (6 bases). This CDR3 spans 16 amino acids. The germline V and J ends were trimmed by 2 bases and 0 bases, with 11 bases remaining between them. Per germline, CDR1 WNHNN and CDR2 SYGVQD (reference sequence). Here the CDR3 DNA reads TGCGCCAGCAGTGAGGGGGGGATCGGCTCCTACAATGAGCAGTTCTTC. This translates into CASSEGGIGSYNEQFF.

The genes are TRBV6-1 and TRBJ1-1, with D possibly matching TRBD1 (5 bases). From germline, CDR1 is MNHNS and CDR2 SASEGT. There are 11 residues in the CDR3. CDR3 in DNA: TGTGCTTCCCGGGGGGGTACTGAAGCTTTCTTT. Protein sequence: CASRGGTEAFF.

V gene TRBV14 combines with J gene TRBJ2-3; 12 bases agree with TRBD2. Germline V gives CDR1 SGHDN, CDR2 FVKESK. The CDR3 is made up of 15 amino acids. Unmatched junction bases numbered 5, after V lost 4 bases and J lost 6 bases. CDR3 amino acids: CASSLTSGRSDTQYF. CDR3 sequence (DNA): TGTGCCAGCAGCCTGACTAGCGGGAGATCGGATACGCAGTATTTT.

The chain is built from TRBV5-1 and TRBJ1-1; no reliable D call. Germline-derived CDR1 and CDR2 are SGHRS and YFSETQ. This CDR3 is built from 10 residues. V dropped 7 bases and J dropped 11 bases, with 12 bases sitting between them. CDR3 region: CASGQVNAFF. For the CDR3, the DNA is TGCGCCAGCGGCCAGGTGAATGCTTTCTTT.

V usage is TRBV6-6 and J usage is TRBJ1-1, with D uncertain. Germline CDR1 and CDR2: MNHNY and SVGAGI (reference sequence). The CDR3 has 15 residues. Trimming cost V 0 bases and J 3 bases, with 11 bases left between them. This chain's CDR3 is CASSYSWGADTEAFF. CDR3 DNA: TGTGCCAGCAGTTACTCGTGGGGAGCGGACACTGAAGCTTTCTTT.